This TCR beta chain was sequenced in a study of Ad26.COV2.S vaccination and SARS-CoV-2 variants. Stated treatment: approximately 18 received Ad26.COV2.S at low or high dose, single or two shots; about 5 received placebo; per-sample allocation not given. Collection of samples fell on day 63 after the first vaccine or placebo injection. Some clones are missing from TCRdb's copy, which holds only in-frame ones; the method was immunoSEQ multiplex PCR. This table has 510,000 or so clones, around 88% appearing once. The length of the CDR3 is 15 residues. The V gene end was trimmed by 1 base and the J gene end by 6 bases; junction bases not matched to a gene: 7. Germline V gene sequence: CDR1 LGHDT, CDR2 YNNKEL (reference sequence). As concerns this clone: Its antigen is not identified.

Whole-study results and caveats: Whether participants received vaccine or placebo, their non-spike TCR breadth was similar.

This chain uses TRBV3-1 (or the pseudogene TRBV3-2) with TRBJ2-7, with 9 nucleotides matching TRBD2. This TCR derives from a person between 18 and 65 years old who received the Ad26.COV2.S COVID-19 vaccine or a placebo. This sample comprised peripheral blood, obtained in a trial of Ad26.COV2.S vaccine versus placebo. In DNA form, the CDR3 reads TGTGCCAGCAGCCAAGGCCCAGCGGGAGGAAGCGAGCAGTACTTC. Translated: CASSQGPAGGSEQYF.